What follows describes a single TCR beta chain. The data are from a study of blood T cell repertoires in COVID-19. Study background: The origin of the acute and convalescent COVID-19 samples was the United States, Italy and Spain. The analysed material was cDNA or gDNA that came from T cells, B-cell-depleted T cells, or PBMCs.

The CDR3 has 14 amino acids. After removal of 3 bases from V and 10 bases from J, the junction contained 5 bases not matched to a gene. CDR1 and CDR2 (germline): SGHTA, FQGTGA. In the original analysis: Cell counts per sample came from amplifying reference gene primers. The method was immunoSEQ multiplex PCR; TCRdb's version includes in-frame clones alone and lacks a portion of them. V and J calls and clone size follow that table, whereas D and trimming were derived from the DNA. The table records under 250,000 clones, about four fifths of them present only once. Sequencing was performed on peripheral blood. The TCR comes from a woman aged 55-69 years with acute or convalescent COVID-19. J is TRBJ1-6 and V is TRBV7-3; TRBD1 agrees at 8 bases. The CDR3 bases are TGTGCCAGCAGCTTGGGACAGGTGGGCTCACCCCTCCACTTT. Translated: CASSLGQVGSPLHF.